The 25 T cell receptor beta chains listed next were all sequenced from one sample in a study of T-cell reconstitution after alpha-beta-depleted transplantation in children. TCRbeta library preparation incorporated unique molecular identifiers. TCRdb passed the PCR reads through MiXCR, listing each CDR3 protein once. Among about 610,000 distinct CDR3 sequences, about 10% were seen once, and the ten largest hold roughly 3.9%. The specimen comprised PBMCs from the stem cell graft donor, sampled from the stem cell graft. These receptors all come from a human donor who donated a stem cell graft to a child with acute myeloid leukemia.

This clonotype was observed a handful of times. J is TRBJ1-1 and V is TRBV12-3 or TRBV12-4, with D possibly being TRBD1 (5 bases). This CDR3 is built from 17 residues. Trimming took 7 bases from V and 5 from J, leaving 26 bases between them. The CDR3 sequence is CASTPLGFEVSGTEAFF. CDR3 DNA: TGTGCCAGCACCCCCCTTGGGTTTGAGGTCTCAGGGACTGAAGCTTTCTTT.

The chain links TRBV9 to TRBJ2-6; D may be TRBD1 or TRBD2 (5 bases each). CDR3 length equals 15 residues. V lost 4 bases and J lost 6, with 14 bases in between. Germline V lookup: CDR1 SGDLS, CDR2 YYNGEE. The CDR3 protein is CASSTPSGTANVLTF. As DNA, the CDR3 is TGTGCCAGCAGCACCCCCTCGGGGACGGCCAACGTCCTGACTTTC.

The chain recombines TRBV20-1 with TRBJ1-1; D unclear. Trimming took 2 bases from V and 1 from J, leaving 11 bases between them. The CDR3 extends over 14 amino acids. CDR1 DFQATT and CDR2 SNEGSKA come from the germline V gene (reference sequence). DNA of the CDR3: TGCAGTGCTAGATGGGATGCCGGGAACACTGAAGCTTTCTTT. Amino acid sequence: CSARWDAGNTEAFF.

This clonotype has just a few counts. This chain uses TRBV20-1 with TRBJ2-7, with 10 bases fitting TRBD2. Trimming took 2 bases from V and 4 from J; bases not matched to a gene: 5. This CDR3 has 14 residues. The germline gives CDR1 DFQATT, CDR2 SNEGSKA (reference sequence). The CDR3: CSARPTSGTYEQYF. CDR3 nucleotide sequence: TGCAGTGCTAGACCCACTAGCGGGACTTACGAGCAGTACTTC.

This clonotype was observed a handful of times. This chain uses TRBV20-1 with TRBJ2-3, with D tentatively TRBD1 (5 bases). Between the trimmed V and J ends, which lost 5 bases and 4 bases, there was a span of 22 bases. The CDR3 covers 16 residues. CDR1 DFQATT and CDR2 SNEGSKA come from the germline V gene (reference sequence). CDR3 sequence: CSAPRGAQGGSDTQYF. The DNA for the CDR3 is TGCAGTGCTCCCCGTGGCGCGCAGGGTGGATCAGATACGCAGTATTTT.

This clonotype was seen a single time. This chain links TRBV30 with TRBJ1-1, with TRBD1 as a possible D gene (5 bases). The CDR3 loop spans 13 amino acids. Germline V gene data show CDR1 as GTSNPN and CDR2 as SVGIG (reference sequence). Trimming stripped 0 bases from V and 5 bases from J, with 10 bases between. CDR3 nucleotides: TGTGCCTGGAGTGTAGCCAGGGAGACTGAAGCTTTCTTT. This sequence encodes CAWSVARETEAFF.

In DNA, the CDR3 is TGTGCCTGGAGCAGTCGCCCAGGGGGAAGGACAGATACGCAGTATTTT. Amino acids: CAWSSRPGGRTDTQYF. The chain employs TRBV30 and TRBJ2-3; 7 bases align to TRBD1. The germline CDR1 and CDR2 sequences are GTSNPN and SVGIG (reference sequence). The J segment lost 3 bases and the V segment lost 3 bases, leaving 12 bases of the junction unmatched. The CDR3 is 16 amino acids. The full variable domain, its missing parts supplied by reference TRBV30 and TRBJ2-3, is SQTIHQWPATLVQPVGSPLSLECTVEGTSNPNLYWYRQAAGRGLQLLFYSVGIGQISSEVPQNLSASRPQDRQFILSSKKLLLSDSGFYLCAWSSRPGGRTDTQYFGPGTRLTVL.

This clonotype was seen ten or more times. CDR3 sequence: CSARRGGEQFF. CDR3 coding DNA: TGCAGCGCCCGAAGGGGGGGTGAGCAGTTCTTC. The chain uses TRBV29-1 and TRBJ2-1; D perhaps matches TRBD2 (7 bases). Germline lookup yields CDR1 SQVTM and CDR2 ANQGSEA. The CDR3 spans 11 residues. Trimming stripped 7 bases from V and 9 bases from J, with 13 bases between.

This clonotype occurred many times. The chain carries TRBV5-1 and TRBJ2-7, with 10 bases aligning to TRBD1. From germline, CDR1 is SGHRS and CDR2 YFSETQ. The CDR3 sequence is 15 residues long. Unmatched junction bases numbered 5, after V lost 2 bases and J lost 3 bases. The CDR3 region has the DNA TGCGCCAGCAGCTTACGGACAGGGGGGGACTACGAGCAGTACTTC. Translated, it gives CASSLRTGGDYEQYF.

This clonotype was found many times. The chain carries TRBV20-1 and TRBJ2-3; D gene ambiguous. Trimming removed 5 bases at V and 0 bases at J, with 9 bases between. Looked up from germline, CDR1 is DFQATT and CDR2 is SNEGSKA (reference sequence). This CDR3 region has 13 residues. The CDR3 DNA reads TGCAGTGCTGGTCCGACTAGCACAGATACGCAGTATTTT. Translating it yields CSAGPTSTDTQYF.

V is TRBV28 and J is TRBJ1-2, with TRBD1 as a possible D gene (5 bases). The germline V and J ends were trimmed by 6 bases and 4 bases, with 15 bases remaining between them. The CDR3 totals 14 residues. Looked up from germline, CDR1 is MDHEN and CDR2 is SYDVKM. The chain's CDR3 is CASSSGPSVYGYTF. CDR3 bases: TGTGCCAGCAGCTCAGGGCCTAGCGTCTATGGCTACACCTTC.

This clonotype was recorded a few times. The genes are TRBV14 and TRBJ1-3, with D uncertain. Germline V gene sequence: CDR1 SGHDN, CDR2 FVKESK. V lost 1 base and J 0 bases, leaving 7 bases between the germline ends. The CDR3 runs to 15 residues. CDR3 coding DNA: TGTGCCAGCAGCCAAGTTCAGACCTCTGGAAACACCATATATTTT. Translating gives CASSQVQTSGNTIYF. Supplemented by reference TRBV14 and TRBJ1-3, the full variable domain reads EAGVTQFPSHSVIEKGQTVTLRCDPISGHDNLYWYRRVMGKEIKFLLHFVKESKQDESGMPNNRFLAERTGGTYSTLKVQPAELEDSGVYFCASSQVQTSGNTIYFGEGSWLTVV.

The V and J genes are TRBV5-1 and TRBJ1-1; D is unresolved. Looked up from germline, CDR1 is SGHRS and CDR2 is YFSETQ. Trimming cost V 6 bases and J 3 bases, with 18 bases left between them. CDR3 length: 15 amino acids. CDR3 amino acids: CASTPGGGRDTEAFF. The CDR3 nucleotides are TGCGCCAGCACCCCTGGAGGCGGTCGGGACACTGAAGCTTTCTTT.

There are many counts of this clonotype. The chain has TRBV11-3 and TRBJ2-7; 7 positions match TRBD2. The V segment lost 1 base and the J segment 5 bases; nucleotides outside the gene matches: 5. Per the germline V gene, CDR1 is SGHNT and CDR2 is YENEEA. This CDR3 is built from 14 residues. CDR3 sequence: CASSLVGGSDEQYF. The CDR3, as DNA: TGTGCCAGCAGCTTAGTCGGCGGGAGCGACGAGCAGTACTTC.

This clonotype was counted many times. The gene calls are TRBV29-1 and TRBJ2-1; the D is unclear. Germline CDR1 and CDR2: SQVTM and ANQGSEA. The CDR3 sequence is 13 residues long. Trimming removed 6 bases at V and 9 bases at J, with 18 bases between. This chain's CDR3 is CSVTMRMGGEQFF. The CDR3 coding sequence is TGCAGCGTGACCATGCGCATGGGCGGTGAGCAGTTCTTC.

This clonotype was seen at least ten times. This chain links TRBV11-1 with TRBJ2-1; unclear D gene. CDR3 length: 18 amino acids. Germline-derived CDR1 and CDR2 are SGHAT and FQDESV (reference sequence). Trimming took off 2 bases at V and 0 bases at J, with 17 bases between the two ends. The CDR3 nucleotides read TGTGCCAGCAGCTTAATCTTTCGTAAGCGCCACTCCTACAATGAGCAGTTCTTC. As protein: CASSLIFRKRHSYNEQFF.

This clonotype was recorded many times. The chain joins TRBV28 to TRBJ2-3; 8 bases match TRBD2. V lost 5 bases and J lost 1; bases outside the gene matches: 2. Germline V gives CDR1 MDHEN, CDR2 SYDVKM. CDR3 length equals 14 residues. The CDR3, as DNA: TGTGCCAGCAGTCAGACTAGCGGCACAGATACGCAGTATTTT. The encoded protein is CASSQTSGTDTQYF. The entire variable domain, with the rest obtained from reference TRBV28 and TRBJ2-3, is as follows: DVKVTQSSRYLVKRTGEKVFLECVQDMDHENMFWYRQDPGLGLRLIYFSYDVKMKEKGDIPEGYSVSREKKERFSLILESASTNQTSMYLCASSQTSGTDTQYFGPGTRLTVL.

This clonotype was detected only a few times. The DNA for the CDR3 is TGTGCCAGCAGCCAGGGACTAGCTCATAACGAGCAGTACTTC. Its translation is CASSQGLAHNEQYF. V usage is TRBV7-2 and J usage is TRBJ2-7; 9 nucleotides agree with TRBD2. Trimming cost V 5 bases and J 5 bases; bases outside gene matches: 7. CDR3 size: 14 residues. Germline-derived CDR1 and CDR2 are SGHTA and FQGNSA.

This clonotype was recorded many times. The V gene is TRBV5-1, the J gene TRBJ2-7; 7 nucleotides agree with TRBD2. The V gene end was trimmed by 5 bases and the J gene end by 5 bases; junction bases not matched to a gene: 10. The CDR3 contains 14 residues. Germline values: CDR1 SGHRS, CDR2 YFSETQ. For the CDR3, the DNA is TGCGCCAGCAGGGAAACTAGCGCCTTGGACGAGCAGTACTTC. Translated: CASRETSALDEQYF.

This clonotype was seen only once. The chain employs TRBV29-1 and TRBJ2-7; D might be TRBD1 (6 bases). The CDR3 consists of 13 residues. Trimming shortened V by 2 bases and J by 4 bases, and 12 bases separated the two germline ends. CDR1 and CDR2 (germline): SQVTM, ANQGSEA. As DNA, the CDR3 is TGCAGCGTTGAACCCCAGGGGCGATACGAGCAGTACTTC. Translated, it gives CSVEPQGRYEQYF.

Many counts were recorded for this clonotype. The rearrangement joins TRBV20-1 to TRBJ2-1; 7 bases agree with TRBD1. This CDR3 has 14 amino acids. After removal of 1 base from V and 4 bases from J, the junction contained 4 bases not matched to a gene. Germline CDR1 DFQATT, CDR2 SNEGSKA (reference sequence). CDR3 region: CSARGQGVYNEQFF. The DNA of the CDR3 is TGCAGTGCTAGAGGGCAGGGGGTTTACAATGAGCAGTTCTTC.

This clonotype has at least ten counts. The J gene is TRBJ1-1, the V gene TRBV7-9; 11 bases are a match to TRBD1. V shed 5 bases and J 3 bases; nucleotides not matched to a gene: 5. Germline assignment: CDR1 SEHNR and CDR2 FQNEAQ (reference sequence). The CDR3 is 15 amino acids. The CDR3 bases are TGTGCCAGCAGCATCCCGGGACAGGGGGACACTGAAGCTTTCTTT. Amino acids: CASSIPGQGDTEAFF.

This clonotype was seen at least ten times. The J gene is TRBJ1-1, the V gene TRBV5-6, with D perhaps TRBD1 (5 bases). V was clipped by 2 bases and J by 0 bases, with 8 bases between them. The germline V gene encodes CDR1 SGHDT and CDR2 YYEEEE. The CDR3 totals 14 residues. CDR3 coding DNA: TGTGCCAGCAGCTTCCGGGGGTTGAACACTGAAGCTTTCTTT. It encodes CASSFRGLNTEAFF.

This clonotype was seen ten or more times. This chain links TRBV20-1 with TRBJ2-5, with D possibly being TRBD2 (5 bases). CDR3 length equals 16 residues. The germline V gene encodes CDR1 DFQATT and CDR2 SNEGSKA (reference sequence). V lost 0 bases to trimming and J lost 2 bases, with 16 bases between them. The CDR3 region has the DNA TGCAGTGCTAGAGAGGGCGGTGCGGGCCCACAAGAGACCCAGTACTTC. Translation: CSAREGGAGPQETQYF.

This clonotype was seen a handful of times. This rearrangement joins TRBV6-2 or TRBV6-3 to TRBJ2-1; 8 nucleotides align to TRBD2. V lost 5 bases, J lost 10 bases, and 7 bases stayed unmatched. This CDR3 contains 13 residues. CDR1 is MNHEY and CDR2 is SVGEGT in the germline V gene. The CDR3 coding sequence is TGTGCCAGCAGTAGCGGGAGTTCGGGGGAGCAGTTCTTC. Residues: CASSSGSSGEQFF.